This TCR beta chain was recorded in a study of T-cell reconstitution after alpha-beta-depleted transplantation in children. Study-wide findings and caveats: Certain patients had high TCRbeta diversity at day 60, and it came from recipient T cells and thymic progenitors that survived.

The TCRbeta library incorporated unique molecular identifiers. TCRdb analysed the PCR reads with MiXCR anew, one entry per CDR3 protein. Of about 980,000 distinct CDR3 sequences listed, roughly 29% were seen once; the top ten hold 28%. V dropped 3 bases and J dropped 10 bases, with 12 bases sitting between them. The CDR3 totals 13 residues. Looked up from germline, CDR1 is MDHEN and CDR2 is SYDVKM. This clonotype turned up a few times. Its matching antigen is unknown. This sequence joins TRBV28 and TRBJ1-4; the D is unclear. The sequences come from PBMCs, mostly from graft donor cells, collected 360 days after TCRalphabeta/CD19-depleted stem cell transplant. This TCR was sampled from a boy in the first two years of life who had a stem cell transplant for SCID, so the T cells may come from the graft donor. The CDR3 here is CASSLLRGGKLFF. The CDR3 region has the DNA TGTGCCAGCAGTTTGCTCCGAGGCGGAAAACTGTTTTTT.